The present T cell receptor beta chain was sequenced within a study of cytomegalovirus exposure and HLA in healthy donors. PCR involved 60 Vbeta and 13 Jbeta primers. Sequencing was performed with immunoSEQ multiplex PCR; in TCRdb, only in-frame clones are kept and a portion is missing. This table has 110,000 to 150,000 clones, roughly 80% appearing once. V lost 9 bases to trimming and J lost 3 bases, with 14 bases between them. CDR1 is SNHLY and CDR2 is FYNNEI in the germline V gene. This CDR3 region has 13 residues. Specimen: PBMCs. The origin of this receptor is a female donor in good health and CMV-seronegative. The V gene is TRBV2, the J gene TRBJ2-5, with a weak D call TRBD1 (6 bases). CDR3 sequence (DNA): TGTGCCAGTATCCAACAGGGTGAAGAGACCCAGTACTTC. Amino acids: CASIQQGEETQYF.